This T cell receptor (beta chain) is drawn from a study of T-cell reconstitution after alpha-beta-depleted transplantation in children. This clonotype has at least ten counts. The target antigen is unknown. V was pared by 4 bases and J by 2 bases, with 0 bases of the junction left unmatched. Germline CDR1 is MNHEY and CDR2 is SMNVEV (reference sequence). This CDR3 has 15 amino acids. Unique molecular identifiers featured in how the TCRbeta library was prepared. TCRdb reanalysed the PCR reads using MiXCR and keeps one entry per CDR3 protein. Among 110,000 or so distinct CDR3 sequences listed, 5% to 7% were seen once. The study's findings and limits: TCRbeta diversity was high at day 60 in some patients (a result of surviving recipient T cells and thymic progenitors). Several hundred expanded graft clones reportedly were the source of alpha-beta T cells about two months after transplant. A year had passed since transplant, and T-cell counts and diversity by then came mostly from newly produced T cells.

The clonotype comes from a male patient aged 2-9 years who had a stem cell transplant for acute lymphoblastic leukemia, so the T cells may come from the graft donor. The material was PBMCs, mostly from graft donor cells, obtained 360 days after TCRalphabeta/CD19-depleted stem cell transplant. This chain links TRBV27 with TRBJ2-7; TRBD2 matches at 15 bases. The CDR3 spells CASSWTSGRAYEQYF. The CDR3 nucleotides read TGTGCCAGCAGTTGGACTAGCGGGAGGGCCTACGAGCAGTACTTC.